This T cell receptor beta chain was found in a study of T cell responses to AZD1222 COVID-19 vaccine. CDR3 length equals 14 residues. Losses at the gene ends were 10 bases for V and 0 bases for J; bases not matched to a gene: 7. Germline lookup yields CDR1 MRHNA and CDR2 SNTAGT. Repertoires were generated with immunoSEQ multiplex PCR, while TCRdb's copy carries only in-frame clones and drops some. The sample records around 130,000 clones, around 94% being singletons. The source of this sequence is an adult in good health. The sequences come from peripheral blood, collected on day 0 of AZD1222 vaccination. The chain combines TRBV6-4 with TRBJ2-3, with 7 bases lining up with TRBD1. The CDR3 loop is CATRTGGSTDTQYF. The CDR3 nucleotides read TGTGCCACCCGGACAGGCGGTAGCACAGATACGCAGTATTTT.